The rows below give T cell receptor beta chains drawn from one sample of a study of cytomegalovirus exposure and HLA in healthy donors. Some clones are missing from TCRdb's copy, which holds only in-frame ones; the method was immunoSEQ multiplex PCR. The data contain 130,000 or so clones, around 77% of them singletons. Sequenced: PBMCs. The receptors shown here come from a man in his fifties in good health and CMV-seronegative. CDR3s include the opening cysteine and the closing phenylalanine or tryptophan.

CASSQVAVANEQFF | TRBJ2-1 | TRBV4-2
CASSILPEGVEPQHF | TRBJ1-5 | TRBV19
CASSEARENTEAFF | TRBJ1-1 | TRBV19
CASSLQREKNEQFF | TRBJ2-1 | TRBV28
CASSRLAGGLQETQYF | TRBJ2-5 | TRBV28
CASTLDRSYEQYF | TRBJ2-7 | TRBV6-1
CASSLANVSPTDTQYF | TRBJ2-3 | TRBV7-2
CASSLQGGYGYTF | TRBJ1-2 | TRBV5-4
CATQVNSGANVLTF | TRBJ2-6 | TRBV19
CASSPPSGRNEQFF | TRBJ2-1 | TRBV27
CASSIVAGPTYEQYF | TRBJ2-7 | TRBV19
CAWQPRGGYTEAFF | TRBJ1-1 | TRBV30
CASGTLAPFEQFF | TRBJ2-1 | TRBV28
CASSLVGGGEQFF | TRBJ2-1 | TRBV5-1
CASSMQGWSSYEQYF | TRBJ2-7 | TRBV19
CASSPAALETQYF | TRBJ2-5 | TRBV18
CASTAAGPSNQPQHF | TRBJ1-5 | TRBV6-1
CASSVAPGLHTEAFF | TRBJ1-1 | TRBV9
CASSDTPGLQFF | TRBJ2-1 | TRBV28
CSVAATGKETQYF | TRBJ2-5 | TRBV29-1
CASSRAGASQPQHF | TRBJ1-5 | TRBV19
CASSLEWGGAGGYTF | TRBJ1-2 | TRBV7-2
CASSLIASGSYNEQYF | TRBJ2-7 | TRBV28
CASSLARQGEQYF | TRBJ2-7 | TRBV11-2
CASSARLAGANRDTQYF | TRBJ2-3 | TRBV27
CASSNRGNYGYTF | TRBJ1-2 | TRBV19
CASSLAPGGQPQHF | TRBJ1-5 | TRBV7-4
CASSQLGLAGGSYNEQFF | TRBJ2-1 | TRBV11-2
CASSAPGQGDKGYTF | TRBJ1-2 | TRBV27
CASSVLNEQFF | TRBJ2-1 | TRBV27
CASRGLRRENSPLHF | TRBJ1-6 | TRBV2
CASSVTSGNTGELFF | TRBJ2-2 | TRBV9
CATSLDSDQPQHF | TRBJ1-5 | TRBV15
CASSVSRGGVETQYF | TRBJ2-5 | TRBV6-5
CASSFGGPSSYNEQFF | TRBJ2-1 | TRBV27
CASSLAGATNEKLFF | TRBJ1-4 | TRBV7-2
CASRLAAYNEQFF | TRBJ2-1 | TRBV6-6
CASSEKGANNRVEQYF | TRBJ2-7 | TRBV2
CASSGGIYGYTF | TRBJ1-2 | TRBV6-6
CASSPSQGDNQPQHF | TRBJ1-5 | TRBV4-1
CASSYGRGLYNEQFF | TRBJ2-1 | TRBV6-5
CASSRTSGRQNTGELFF | TRBJ2-2 | TRBV11-2
CASSYDGTREETQYF | TRBJ2-5 | TRBV6-5
CASSLGTDNEQFF | TRBJ2-1 | TRBV7-9
CASSLGGSFSYEQYF | TRBJ2-7 | TRBV7-2
CASSSQEGQTYEQYF | TRBJ2-7 | TRBV7-9
CASSFLSTGEKLFF | TRBJ1-4 | TRBV27
CASAPLAGVGNEQFF | TRBJ2-1 | TRBV10-2
CASSPSVKDTQYF | TRBJ2-3 | TRBV18
CASSQRGGSSYNEQFF | TRBJ2-1 | TRBV4-1